This T cell receptor (beta chain) was sequenced during a study of identical twins. TCRdb reprocessed the 5' RACE reads via MiXCR and lists one record per CDR3 protein. The table lists 750,000 to 950,000 distinct CDR3 sequences, about 12% of them singletons. Healthy Caucasian donors formed the entire cohort. This CDR3 has 15 residues. As to this clonotype: The junction and the germline gene differ at one end; a read error may be behind it.

The same sample was also studied in work on yellow fever vaccine responses in identical twins. That report notes: Twins' vaccine T cell responses were reported to seem partly convergent and partly personalized.

The rearrangement joins TRBV12-3 or TRBV12-4 to TRBJ2-5; 8 bases are shared with TRBD1. This TCR was sampled from a woman aged 18-29 years in good health. Material: PBMCs. DNA of the CDR3: TGTGCCAGCGCCGGGACAGGCCATCAAGTGGAGACCCGGTACTTC. Encoded protein: CASAGTGHQVETRYF.